The rows below give T cell receptor beta chains drawn from one sample of a study of blood T cell repertoires in COVID-19. Measured with immunoSEQ multiplex PCR; TCRdb has only the in-frame clones, and not every one. The sample consists of some 300,000 clones, roughly 90% of them appearing once. Material: PBMCs or T cells enriched from blood (not recorded which). These TCRs come from a woman aged 50 to 65 who had been exposed to COVID-19. Each CDR3 is given with its conserved first and last residue. Fields, in order: D gene, J gene, V gene, clone size, CDR3 DNA, CDR3 protein. A D gene is named only where the DNA matches it firmly. A row's size may be missing; if present it is once, few, many or a size class.

>-|TRBJ2-1|TRBV5-1|once
TGCGCCAGCAGCTTGGTGGCGGGGGCTACCTTCAATGAGCAGTTCTTC
CASSLVAGATFNEQFF
>TRBD2|TRBJ2-5|TRBV24-1|-
TGTGCCACCAGTGATACGCGCCTAGCGGGGCAAGAGACCCAGTACTTC
CATSDTRLAGQETQYF
>-|TRBJ2-2|TRBV10-3|-
TGTGCCACCCTTGCATTGTCGGGATCCACCGGGGAGCTGTTTTTT
CATLALSGSTGELFF
>-|TRBJ2-1|TRBV5-6|-
TGTGCCAGCAGCACCACCGGGCTAGCTCGCGAGCAGTTCTTC
CASSTTGLAREQFF
>TRBD2|TRBJ2-3|TRBV6-5|-
TGTGCCAGCAGCAGACTAGCGGAGAGCACAGATACGCAGTATTTT
CASSRLAESTDTQYF
>-|TRBJ2-6|TRBV5-1|-
TGCGCCAGCAGCTTGTCCTTTTCTGGGGCCAACGTCCTGACTTTC
CASSLSFSGANVLTF
>TRBD1|TRBJ1-2|TRBV29-1|-
TGCAGCGTTGAAGTACACACCGACAGGGGCGGGGGCTACACCTTC
CSVEVHTDRGGGYTF
>TRBD1|TRBJ1-2|TRBV30|-
TGTGCCTGGAGCATCCCAGGGGGCTATGGCTACACCTTC
CAWSIPGGYGYTF
>-|TRBJ1-5|TRBV2|-
TGTGCCAGCACCTTGGGCCTTAATCAGCCCCAGCATTTT
CASTLGLNQPQHF
>-|TRBJ1-3|TRBV29-1|-
TGCAGCGCTCTAAAAACGCCTGGAAACACCATATATTTT
CSALKTPGNTIYF
>-|TRBJ2-7|TRBV27|-
TGTGCCAGCAGTTTTTCTCCGGGGGACTACGAGCAGTACTTC
CASSFSPGDYEQYF
>-|TRBJ2-7|TRBV11-2|-
TGTGCCAGCAGCTTATCAGGGGCTCCGGGGGAGCAGTACTTC
CASSLSGAPGEQYF
>-|TRBJ2-3|TRBV28|-
TGTGCCAGCAGTTTCGCAGGGGAGGGAGAAGATACGCAGTATTTT
CASSFAGEGEDTQYF
>TRBD1|TRBJ2-7|TRBV7-6|once
TGTGCCAGCAGCGTGACAGGGGCCAGCCTCTACGAGCAGTACTTC
CASSVTGASLYEQYF
>-|TRBJ1-1|TRBV5-1|-
TGCGCCAGCAGCTTGAGGGCCCCGACAGCTACAGGGAGCACTGAAGCTTTCTTT
CASSLRAPTATGSTEAFF
>-|TRBJ1-1|TRBV28|-
TGTGCCACCGAGCCCCTCGGGACTGAAGCTTTCTTT
CATEPLGTEAFF
>TRBD1|TRBJ1-1|TRBV28|-
TGTGCCAGCAGGACAGGGGGGGTCACTGAAGCTTTCTTT
CASRTGGVTEAFF
>-|TRBJ1-5|TRBV15|few
TGTGCCACCGGGCAGGGGATCAATCAGCCCCAGCATTTT
CATGQGINQPQHF
>-|TRBJ1-6|TRBV5-4|-
TGTGCCAGCAGCTCCGGGACAAGGAATTCACCCCTCCACTTT
CASSSGTRNSPLHF
>TRBD1|TRBJ2-1|TRBV10-3|-
TGTGCCTCTAGGACAGGTTTGACGACTGAGCAGTTCTTC
CASRTGLTTEQFF
>TRBD1|TRBJ2-1|TRBV27|-
TGTGCCAGCCGGATTGACAGGGTTTCCTACAATGAGCAGTTCTTC
CASRIDRVSYNEQFF
>-|TRBJ2-6|TRBV4-2|-
TGTGCCAGCAGCCCCAAGAAGTATAGCTCACTAGCCCAAGTCCCTGGGGCCAACGTCCTGACTTTC
CASSPKKYSSLAQVPGANVLTF
>TRBD2|TRBJ2-1|TRBV11-2|-
TGTGCCAGCAGGCGGGGGGACGTAAATGAGCAGTTCTTC
CASRRGDVNEQFF
>-|TRBJ2-1|TRBV3-1/TRBV3-2|-
TGTGCCACTTCTCGGGTCGATGAGCAGTTCTTC
CATSRVDEQFF
>TRBD2|TRBJ2-2|TRBV19|-
TGTGCCAGTAGCCCAACTAGCGGGGGCAACACCGGGGAGCTGTTTTTT
CASSPTSGGNTGELFF
>-|TRBJ1-4|TRBV4-1|-
TGCGCCAGCAGCTCAAGCCTTAATGAAAAACTGTTTTTT
CASSSSLNEKLFF
>TRBD1|TRBJ1-2|TRBV15|few
TGTGCCACCAGCAGAGATAGGGGGCTAAACTATGGCTACACCTTC
CATSRDRGLNYGYTF
>-|TRBJ2-1|TRBV2|-
TGTGCCAGCCTTGCAGACAGGTCCTCCTACAATGAGCAGTTCTTC
CASLADRSSYNEQFF
>TRBD1|TRBJ1-2|TRBV9|-
TGTGCCAGCAGCACTTCAGCCGGGACAGGGGTAGGGATGGCTGGCTACACCTTC
CASSTSAGTGVGMAGYTF
>-|TRBJ1-1|TRBV28|-
TGTGCCAGCAGTTCGGTGTGGTCCACTGAAGCTTTCTTT
CASSSVWSTEAFF
>-|TRBJ2-5|TRBV7-9|-
TGTGCCAGCAGCCCCTTGGCCCGAGCGGCCCAGTACTTC
CASSPLARAAQYF
>TRBD1|TRBJ2-3|TRBV5-1|-
TGCGCCAGCAGCCCCCGGGACAGGGGCGTTAAAGCGCAGTATTTT
CASSPRDRGVKAQYF
>-|TRBJ2-3|TRBV5-4|-
TGTGCCAGCAGCTTGGAAAGGACTAGCACAGATACGCAGTATTTT
CASSLERTSTDTQYF
>-|TRBJ1-2|TRBV28|-
TGTGCCAGCAGTTTTCAATATGGCTACACCTTC
CASSFQYGYTF
>TRBD2|TRBJ2-5|TRBV3-1/TRBV3-2|-
TGTGCCAGCAGCCAAGTGCGCCTAGCGGGGGGCCGACAAGAGACCCAGTACTTC
CASSQVRLAGGRQETQYF
>-|TRBJ1-6|TRBV19|-
TGTGCCAGTAGTACTCACGCACAAAGCTCCTATAATTCACCCCTCCACTTT
CASSTHAQSSYNSPLHF
>-|TRBJ2-3|TRBV15|few
TGTGCCACCAGCAGCCGCCAGATCAGAGATACGCAGTATTTT
CATSSRQIRDTQYF
>TRBD2|TRBJ2-5|TRBV2|-
TGTGCCAGAGGACTAGCGGGGCCAGGAGAGACCCAGTACTTC
CARGLAGPGETQYF
>-|TRBJ1-2|TRBV7-9|-
TGTGCCAGCAGCCGCACGGGGGGCTATGGCTACACCTTC
CASSRTGGYGYTF
>TRBD1|TRBJ1-5|TRBV19|-
TGTGCCAGTAGCTTGACAGGGGGCAATCAGCCCCAGCATTTT
CASSLTGGNQPQHF
>TRBD2|TRBJ2-7|TRBV27|-
TGTGCCAGCAGTTCAAGACTAGCGGTCTACGAGCAGTACTTC
CASSSRLAVYEQYF
>TRBD1|TRBJ1-1|TRBV10-3|-
TGTGCCATCAGTGAGCCAGGACAGGGCCTTATGAACACTGAAGCTTTCTTT
CAISEPGQGLMNTEAFF
>-|TRBJ1-1|TRBV5-4|-
TGTGCCAGCAAAAAGATCAGGGATGTAGGTACTGAAGCTTTCTTT
CASKKIRDVGTEAFF
>TRBD2|TRBJ2-1|TRBV2|-
TGTGCCAGCAGTGATCCTAGCGGGGGGCACTACAATGAGCAGTTCTTC
CASSDPSGGHYNEQFF
>-|TRBJ2-3|TRBV24-1|-
TGTGCCACCAGTATGGCAGGGTCCACAGATACGCAGTATTTT
CATSMAGSTDTQYF
>-|TRBJ2-3|TRBV5-4|-
TGTGCCAGCAGCCTACTAGGGGGGGCCACAGATACGCAGTATTTT
CASSLLGGATDTQYF
>-|TRBJ1-4|TRBV5-8|-
TGTGCCAGCAGCCCTGGCGGAACTAATGAAAAACTGTTTTTT
CASSPGGTNEKLFF